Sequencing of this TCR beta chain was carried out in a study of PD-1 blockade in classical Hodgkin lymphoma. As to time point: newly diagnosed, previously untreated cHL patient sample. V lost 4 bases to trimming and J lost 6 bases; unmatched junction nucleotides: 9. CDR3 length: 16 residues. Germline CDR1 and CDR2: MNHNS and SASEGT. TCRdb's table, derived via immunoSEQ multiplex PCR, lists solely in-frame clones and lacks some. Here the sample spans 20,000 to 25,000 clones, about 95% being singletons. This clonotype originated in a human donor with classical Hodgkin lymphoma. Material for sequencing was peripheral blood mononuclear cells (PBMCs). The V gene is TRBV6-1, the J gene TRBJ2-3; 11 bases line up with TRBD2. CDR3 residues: CASSATSGTTGDTQYF. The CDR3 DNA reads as TGTGCCAGCAGTGCGACTAGCGGGACTACGGGGGATACGCAGTATTTT.